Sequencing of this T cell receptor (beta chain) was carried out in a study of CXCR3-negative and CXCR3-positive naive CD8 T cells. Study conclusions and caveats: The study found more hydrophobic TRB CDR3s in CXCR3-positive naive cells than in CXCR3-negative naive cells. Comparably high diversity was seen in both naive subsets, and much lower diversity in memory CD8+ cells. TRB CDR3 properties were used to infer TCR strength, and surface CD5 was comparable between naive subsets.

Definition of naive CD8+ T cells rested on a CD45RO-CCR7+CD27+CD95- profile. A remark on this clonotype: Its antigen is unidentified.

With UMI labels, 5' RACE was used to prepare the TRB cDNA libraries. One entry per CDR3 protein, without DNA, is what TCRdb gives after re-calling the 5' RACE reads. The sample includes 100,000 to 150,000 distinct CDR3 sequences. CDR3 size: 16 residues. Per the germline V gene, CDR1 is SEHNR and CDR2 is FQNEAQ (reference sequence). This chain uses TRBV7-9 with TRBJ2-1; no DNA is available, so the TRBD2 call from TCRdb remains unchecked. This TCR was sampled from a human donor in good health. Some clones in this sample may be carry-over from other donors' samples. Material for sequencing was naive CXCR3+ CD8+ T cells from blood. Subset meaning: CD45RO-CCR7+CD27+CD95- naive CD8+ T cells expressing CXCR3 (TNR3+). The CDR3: CASSPVAGASYNEQFF.